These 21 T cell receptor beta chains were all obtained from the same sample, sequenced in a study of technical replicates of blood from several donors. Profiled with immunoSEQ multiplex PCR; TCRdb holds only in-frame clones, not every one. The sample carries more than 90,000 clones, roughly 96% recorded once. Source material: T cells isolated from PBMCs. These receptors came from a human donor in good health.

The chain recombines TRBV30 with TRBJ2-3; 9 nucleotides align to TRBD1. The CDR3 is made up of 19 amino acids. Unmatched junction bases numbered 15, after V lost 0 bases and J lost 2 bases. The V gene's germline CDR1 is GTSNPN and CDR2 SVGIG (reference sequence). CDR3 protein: CAWSVYRQTGQGTTDTQYF. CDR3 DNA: TGTGCCTGGAGTGTATATCGCCAGACTGGACAGGGGACCACAGATACGCAGTATTTT. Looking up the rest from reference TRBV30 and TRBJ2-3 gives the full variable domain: SQTIHQWPATLVQPVGSPLSLECTVEGTSNPNLYWYRQAAGRGLQLLFYSVGIGQISSEVPQNLSASRPQDRQFILSSKKLLLSDSGFYLCAWSVYRQTGQGTTDTQYFGPGTRLTVL.

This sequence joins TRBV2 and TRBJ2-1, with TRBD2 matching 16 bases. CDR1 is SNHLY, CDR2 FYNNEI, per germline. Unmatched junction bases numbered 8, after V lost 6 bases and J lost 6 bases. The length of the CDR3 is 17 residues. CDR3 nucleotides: TGTGCCAGCAGGGCAGGGACTAGCGGGAGGGCGGGCAATGAGCAGTTCTTC. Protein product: CASRAGTSGRAGNEQFF.

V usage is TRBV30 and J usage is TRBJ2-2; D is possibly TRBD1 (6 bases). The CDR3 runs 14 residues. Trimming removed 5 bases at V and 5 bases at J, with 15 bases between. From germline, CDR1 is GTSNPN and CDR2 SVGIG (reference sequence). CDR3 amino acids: CAWGQLRGTGELFF. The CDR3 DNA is TGTGCCTGGGGGCAGCTCAGGGGAACCGGGGAGCTGTTTTTT.

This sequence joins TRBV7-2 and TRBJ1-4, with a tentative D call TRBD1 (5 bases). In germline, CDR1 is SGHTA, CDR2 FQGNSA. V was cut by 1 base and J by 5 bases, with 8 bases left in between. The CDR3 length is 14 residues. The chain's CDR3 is CASSLDRWNEKLFF. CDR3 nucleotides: TGTGCCAGCAGCTTAGACAGGTGGAATGAAAAACTGTTTTTT.

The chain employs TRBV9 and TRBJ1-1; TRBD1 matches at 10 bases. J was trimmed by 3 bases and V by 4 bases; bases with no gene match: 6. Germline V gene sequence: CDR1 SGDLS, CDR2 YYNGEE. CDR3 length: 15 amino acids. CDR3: CASSSQTGGYTEAFF. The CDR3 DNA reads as TGTGCCAGCAGCTCCCAGACAGGGGGCTACACTGAAGCTTTCTTT. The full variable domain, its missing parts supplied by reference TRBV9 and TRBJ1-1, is DSGVTQTPKHLITATGQRVTLRCSPRSGDLSVYWYQQSLDQGLQFLIQYYNGEERAKGNILERFSAQQFPDLHSELNLSSLELGDSALYFCASSSQTGGYTEAFFGQGTRLTVV.

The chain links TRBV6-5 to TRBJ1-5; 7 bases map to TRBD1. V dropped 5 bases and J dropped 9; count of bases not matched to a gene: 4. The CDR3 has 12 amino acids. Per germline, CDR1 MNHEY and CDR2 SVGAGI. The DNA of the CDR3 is TGTGCCAGCAGTACCTCAGGGGGGCCCCAGCATTTT. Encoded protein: CASSTSGGPQHF.

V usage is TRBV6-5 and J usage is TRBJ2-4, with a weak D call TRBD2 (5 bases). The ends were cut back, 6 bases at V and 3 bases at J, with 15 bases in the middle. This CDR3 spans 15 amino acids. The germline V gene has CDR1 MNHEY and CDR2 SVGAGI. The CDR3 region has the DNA TGTGCCAGCAGCACCCGGACTGTAGTCAAAAACATTCAGTACTTC. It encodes CASSTRTVVKNIQYF.

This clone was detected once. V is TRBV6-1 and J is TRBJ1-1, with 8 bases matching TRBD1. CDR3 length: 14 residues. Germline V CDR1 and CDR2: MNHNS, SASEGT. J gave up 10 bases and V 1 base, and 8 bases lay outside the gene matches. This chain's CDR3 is CASSEVGGQALAFF. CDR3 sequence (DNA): TGTGCCAGCAGTGAAGTGGGGGGACAGGCCTTAGCTTTCTTT.

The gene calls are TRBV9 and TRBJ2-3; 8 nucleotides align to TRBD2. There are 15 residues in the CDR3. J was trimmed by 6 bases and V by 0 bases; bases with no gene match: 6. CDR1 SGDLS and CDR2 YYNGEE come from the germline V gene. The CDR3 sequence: CASSVASGGLDTQYF. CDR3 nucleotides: TGTGCCAGCAGCGTAGCTTCGGGAGGGCTGGATACGCAGTATTTT.

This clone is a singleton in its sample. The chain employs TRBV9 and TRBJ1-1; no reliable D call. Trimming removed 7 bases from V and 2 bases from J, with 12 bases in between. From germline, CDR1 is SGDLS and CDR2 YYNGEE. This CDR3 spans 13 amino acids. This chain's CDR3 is CASRGGNNTEAFF. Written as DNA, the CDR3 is TGTGCCAGCCGCGGAGGGAACAACACTGAAGCTTTCTTT.

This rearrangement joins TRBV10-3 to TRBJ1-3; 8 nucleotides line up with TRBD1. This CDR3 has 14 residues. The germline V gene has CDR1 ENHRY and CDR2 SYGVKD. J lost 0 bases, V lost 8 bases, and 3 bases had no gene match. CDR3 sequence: CAIGGQGSGNTIYF. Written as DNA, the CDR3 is TGTGCCATCGGCGGACAGGGCTCTGGAAACACCATATATTTT.

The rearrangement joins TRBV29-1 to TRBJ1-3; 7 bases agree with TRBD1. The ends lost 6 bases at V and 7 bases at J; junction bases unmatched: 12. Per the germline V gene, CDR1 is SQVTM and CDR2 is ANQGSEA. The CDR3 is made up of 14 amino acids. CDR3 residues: CSVLDREKGNTIYF. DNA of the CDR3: TGCAGCGTCCTTGACAGGGAGAAGGGGAACACCATATATTTT. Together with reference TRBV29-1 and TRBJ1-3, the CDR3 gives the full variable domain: SAVISQKPSRDICQRGTSLTIQCQVDSQVTMMFWYRQQPGQSLTLIATANQGSEATYESGFVIDKFPISRPNLTFSTLTVSNMSPEDSSIYLCSVLDREKGNTIYFGEGSWLTVV.

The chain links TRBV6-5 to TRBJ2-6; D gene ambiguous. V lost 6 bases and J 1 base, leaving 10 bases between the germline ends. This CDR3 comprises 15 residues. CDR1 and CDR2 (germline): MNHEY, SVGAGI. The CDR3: CASRESWSGANVLTF. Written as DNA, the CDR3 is TGTGCCAGCAGAGAGTCTTGGTCTGGGGCCAACGTCCTGACTTTC.

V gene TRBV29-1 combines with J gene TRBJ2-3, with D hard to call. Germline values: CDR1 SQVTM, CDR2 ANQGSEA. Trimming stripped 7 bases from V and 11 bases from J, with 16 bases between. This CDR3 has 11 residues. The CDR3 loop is CSGRIGERQYF. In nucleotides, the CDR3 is TGCAGCGGGAGAATTGGAGAAAGGCAGTATTTT.

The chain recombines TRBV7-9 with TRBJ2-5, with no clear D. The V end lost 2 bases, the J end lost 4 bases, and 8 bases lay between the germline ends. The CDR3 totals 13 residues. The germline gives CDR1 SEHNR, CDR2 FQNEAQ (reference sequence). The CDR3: CASSLLSAETQYF. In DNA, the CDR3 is TGTGCCAGCAGCTTACTGAGTGCAGAGACCCAGTACTTC.

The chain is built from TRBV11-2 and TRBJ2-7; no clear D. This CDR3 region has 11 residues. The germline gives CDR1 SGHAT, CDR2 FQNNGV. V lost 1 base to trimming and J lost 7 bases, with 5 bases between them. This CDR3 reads CASSLGPEQYF. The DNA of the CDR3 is TGTGCCAGCAGCTTAGGGCCAGAGCAGTACTTC.

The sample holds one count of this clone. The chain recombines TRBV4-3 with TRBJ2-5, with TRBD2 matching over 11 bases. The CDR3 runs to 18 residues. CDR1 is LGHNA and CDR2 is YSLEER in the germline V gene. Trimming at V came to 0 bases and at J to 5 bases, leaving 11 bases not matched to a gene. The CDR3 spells CASSQERGSGRASETQYF. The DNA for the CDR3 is TGCGCCAGCAGCCAAGAGAGGGGTAGCGGGAGGGCCAGTGAGACCCAGTACTTC.

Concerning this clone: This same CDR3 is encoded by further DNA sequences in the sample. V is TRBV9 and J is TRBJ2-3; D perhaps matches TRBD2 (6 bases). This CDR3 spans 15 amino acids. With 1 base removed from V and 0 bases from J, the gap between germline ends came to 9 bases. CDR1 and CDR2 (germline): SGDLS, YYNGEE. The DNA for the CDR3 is TGTGCCAGCAGCGTACTGGCGGGGAGCACAGATACGCAGTATTTT. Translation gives CASSVLAGSTDTQYF.

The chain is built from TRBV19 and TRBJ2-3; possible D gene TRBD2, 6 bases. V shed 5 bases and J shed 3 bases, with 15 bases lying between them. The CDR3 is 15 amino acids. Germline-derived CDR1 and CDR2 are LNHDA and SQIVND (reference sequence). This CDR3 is CASSWVAEDTDTQYF. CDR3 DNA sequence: TGTGCCAGTAGTTGGGTAGCGGAAGATACAGATACGCAGTATTTT.

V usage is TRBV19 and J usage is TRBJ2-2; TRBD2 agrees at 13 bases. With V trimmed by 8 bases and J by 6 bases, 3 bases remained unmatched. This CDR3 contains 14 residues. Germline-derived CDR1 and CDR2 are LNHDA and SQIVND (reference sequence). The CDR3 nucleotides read TGTGCCAGTGGTACTAGCGGGAGGGCCGGGGAGCTGTTTTTT. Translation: CASGTSGRAGELFF.

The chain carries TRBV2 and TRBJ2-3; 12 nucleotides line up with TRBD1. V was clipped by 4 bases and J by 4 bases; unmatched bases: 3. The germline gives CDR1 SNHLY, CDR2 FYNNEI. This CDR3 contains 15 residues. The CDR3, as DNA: TGTGCCAGCAGTGTAAGGGACAGGGGGCCAGATACGCAGTATTTT. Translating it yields CASSVRDRGPDTQYF.